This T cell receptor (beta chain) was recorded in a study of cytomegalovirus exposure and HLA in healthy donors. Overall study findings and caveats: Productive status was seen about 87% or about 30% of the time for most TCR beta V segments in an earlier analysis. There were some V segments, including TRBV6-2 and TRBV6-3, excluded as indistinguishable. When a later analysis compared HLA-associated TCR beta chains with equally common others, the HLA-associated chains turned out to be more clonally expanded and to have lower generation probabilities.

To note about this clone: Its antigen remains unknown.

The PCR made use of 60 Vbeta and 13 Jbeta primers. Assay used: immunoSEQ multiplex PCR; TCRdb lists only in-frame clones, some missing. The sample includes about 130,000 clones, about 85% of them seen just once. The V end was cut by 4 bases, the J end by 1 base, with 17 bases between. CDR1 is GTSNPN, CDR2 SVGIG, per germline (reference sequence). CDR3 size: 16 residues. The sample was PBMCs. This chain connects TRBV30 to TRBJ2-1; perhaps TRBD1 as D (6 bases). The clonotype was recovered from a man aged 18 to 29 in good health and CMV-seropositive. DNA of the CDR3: TGTGCCTGGATGAGGGGCCAGGGGTTATCCTACAATGAGCAGTTCTTC. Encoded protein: CAWMRGQGLSYNEQFF.